The T cell receptor beta chain under discussion was sequenced for a study of blood T cell repertoires in COVID-19. At the level of the study: The cDNA or gDNA used as material had been derived from T cells, B-cell-depleted T cells, or PBMCs.

Here immunoSEQ multiplex PCR was the method, and the copy in TCRdb shows in-frame clones only, minus some. Among almost 200,000 clones, approximately 86% were seen once, and the ten largest hold under 0.95%. The sequence was obtained from a man aged 60 to 69 with COVID-19, enrolled during active disease. Sequencing used peripheral blood.

The CDR3 coding sequence is TGTGCCAGCAGTTTCCCCCCTCCCTACGAGCAGTACTTC. This codes for CASSFPPPYEQYF. The chain is built from TRBV28 and TRBJ2-7; D uncertain. Trimming cost V 3 bases and J 2 bases, with 8 bases left between them. Germline CDR1 is MDHEN and CDR2 is SYDVKM. CDR3 size: 13 residues.